These 16 T cell receptor beta chains were all obtained from the same sample, sequenced in a study of cytomegalovirus exposure and HLA in healthy donors. Use of 60 Vbeta and 13 Jbeta primers characterized the PCR. Assay used: immunoSEQ multiplex PCR; TCRdb lists only in-frame clones, some missing. The table lists 150,000 to 180,000 clones, less than 85% of them singletons. The sample consisted of PBMCs. The receptors here all came from a woman in her forties or fifties in good health and CMV-seropositive.

The V call is TRBV11-2, the J call TRBJ2-1; 8 positions match TRBD2. The CDR3 is made up of 15 amino acids. Trimming at V came to 1 base and at J to 6 bases, leaving 5 bases not matched to a gene. Germline values: CDR1 SGHAT, CDR2 FQNNGV. CDR3 DNA: TGTGCCAGCAGCTTAGTCGGGGGGGGCCTCAATGAGCAGTTCTTC. Translating gives CASSLVGGGLNEQFF.

The J gene is TRBJ1-2, the V gene TRBV18; 9 bases are shared with TRBD1. V shed 5 bases and J 6 bases; nucleotides not matched to a gene: 7. The CDR3 has 14 amino acids. Germline V lookup: CDR1 KGHSH, CDR2 LQKENI. The CDR3 spells CASSTLQGADGYTF. The CDR3 DNA reads as TGTGCCAGCTCAACGTTACAGGGGGCTGATGGCTACACCTTC.

The gene calls are TRBV6-1 and TRBJ2-7, with D possibly TRBD2 on 6 matching bases. This CDR3 contains 12 residues. CDR1 and CDR2 (germline): MNHNS, SASEGT. V lost 10 bases, J lost 6 bases, and 16 bases lay in between. The CDR3 reads CATGLPFAEQYF. CDR3 nucleotides: TGTGCCACAGGACTACCCTTCGCCGAGCAGTACTTC.

This clone was counted only a few times. This sequence joins TRBV13 and TRBJ2-3; D is unclear. Trimming stripped 5 bases from V and 4 bases from J, with 7 bases between. This CDR3 contains 12 residues. Looked up from germline, CDR1 is PRHDT and CDR2 is FYEKMQ (reference sequence). The CDR3 DNA sequence: TGTGCCAGCAGCCAGGCACCAGATACGCAGTATTTT. Protein product: CASSQAPDTQYF.

This chain connects TRBV11-2 to TRBJ1-1; 7 positions match TRBD1. With 5 bases clipped from V and 8 bases from J, the junction kept 5 bases outside the gene matches. The CDR3 extends over 12 amino acids. Germline V CDR1 and CDR2: SGHAT, FQNNGV. CDR3 sequence reads: CASSTEDREAFF. CDR3 DNA sequence: TGTGCCAGCAGCACCGAGGACAGGGAAGCTTTCTTT.

The chain combines TRBV6-6 with TRBJ1-2; the match to TRBD1 covers 8 bases. Germline CDR1 MNHNY, CDR2 SVGAGI (reference sequence). J lost 8 bases, V lost 6 bases, and 8 bases had no gene match. CDR3 length: 13 amino acids. The CDR3 loop is CASRDRERKGYTF. The CDR3 region has the DNA TGTGCCAGCAGGGACAGGGAGAGGAAGGGCTACACCTTC.

As to this clone: One end of the junction fails to match germline, which may point to a read error. This sequence joins TRBV7-9 and TRBJ2-7; 13 positions match TRBD2. CDR1 is SEHNR, CDR2 FQNEAQ, per germline (reference sequence). The CDR3 runs 16 residues. In DNA, the CDR3 is TGTTCCAGCAGCGCCGGACTAGCGGGGGCCACCTACGAGCAGTACTTC. Amino acid sequence: CSSSAGLAGATYEQYF.

There are a few counts of this clone. This chain connects TRBV6-1 to TRBJ1-3; TRBD1 matches 10 bases. The V gene end was trimmed by 8 bases and the J gene end by 1 base; junction bases not matched to a gene: 2. In germline, CDR1 is MNHNS, CDR2 SASEGT. The CDR3 is 14 amino acids. The CDR3 nucleotides read TGTGCCAGCGACAGGGGGCTTTCTGGAAACACCATATATTTT. Amino acid sequence: CASDRGLSGNTIYF.

The rearrangement uses TRBV18 and TRBJ2-5; TRBD1 matches 8 bases. V was pared by 8 bases and J by 2 bases, with 1 base of the junction left unmatched. CDR3 length: 12 residues. The germline gives CDR1 KGHSH, CDR2 LQKENI. The CDR3 DNA sequence: TGTGCCAGCGGACAGGGACAAGAGACCCAGTACTTC. Its translation is CASGQGQETQYF.

The rearrangement uses TRBV18 and TRBJ1-2; possibly TRBD1 for D (5 bases). V gave up 1 base and J gave up 1 base, with 10 bases separating them. This CDR3 comprises 15 residues. Germline V gives CDR1 KGHSH, CDR2 LQKENI. CDR3: CASSPQRGFNYGYTF. CDR3 bases: TGTGCCAGCTCACCACAGCGGGGCTTTAACTATGGCTACACCTTC.

The chain has TRBV6-5 and TRBJ2-7; D not resolved. Between the trimmed V and J ends, which lost 5 bases and 1 base, there was a span of 9 bases. This CDR3 has 13 residues. Germline V gene sequence: CDR1 MNHEY, CDR2 SVGAGI. The DNA of the CDR3 is TGTGCCAGCAGTGAAGCTTCTTCCTACGAGCAGTACTTC. It translates to CASSEASSYEQYF.

This chain joins TRBV5-8 and TRBJ1-6, with D unresolved. Trimming took 4 bases from V and 7 from J, leaving 12 bases between them. Germline V gene data show CDR1 as SGHTS and CDR2 as YDEGEE. This CDR3 has 14 residues. The CDR3 region has the DNA TGTGCCAGCAGCGCGGACGGACTGAATTCACCCCTCCACTTT. This translates into CASSADGLNSPLHF. The full variable domain, completed using reference TRBV5-8 and TRBJ1-6, is EAGVTQSPTHLIKTRGQQATLRCSPISGHTSVYWYQQALGLGLQFLLWYDEGEERNRGNFPPRFSGRQFPNYSSELNVNALELEDSALYLCASSADGLNSPLHFGNGTRLTVT.

The genes are TRBV19 and TRBJ2-2; 8 nucleotides line up with TRBD1. This CDR3 has 16 residues. Losses at the gene ends were 3 bases for V and 4 bases for J; bases not matched to a gene: 7. Germline CDR1 reads LNHDA; CDR2 reads SQIVND (reference sequence). CDR3 sequence (DNA): TGTGCCAGTAGTATCCGGAAACAGGGGGGCACCGGGGAGCTGTTTTTT. Protein product: CASSIRKQGGTGELFF.

The V gene is TRBV5-1, the J gene TRBJ1-3, with 8 bases identical to TRBD1. The CDR3 sequence is 14 residues long. J was trimmed by 7 bases and V by 4 bases; bases with no gene match: 7. Per the germline V gene, CDR1 is SGHRS and CDR2 is YFSETQ. CDR3 amino acids: CASSHGTGGNTIYF. The CDR3 DNA sequence: TGCGCCAGCAGCCATGGGACAGGTGGGAACACCATATATTTT.

This clone was counted a single time. This chain connects TRBV6-7 to TRBJ1-4, with D maybe TRBD1 (6 bases). TRBV6-7 is recorded as an ORF, its role being uncertain. This CDR3 comprises 13 residues. Trimming shortened V by 6 bases and J by 8 bases, and 13 bases separated the two germline ends. The DNA for the CDR3 is TGTGCCAGCAGAGGGCCGGGGGGCGAAAAACTGTTTTTT. Protein product: CASRGPGGEKLFF.

V usage is TRBV7-2 and J usage is TRBJ2-2, with 12 positions matching TRBD2. V trimming: 2 bases; J trimming: 8 bases; junction bases outside the gene matches: 6. The CDR3 has 16 residues. The germline CDR1 and CDR2 sequences are SGHTA and FQGNSA. CDR3 sequence: CASSLMLAGGSGELFF. The CDR3 coding sequence is TGTGCCAGCAGCTTAATGCTAGCGGGGGGGTCTGGGGAGCTGTTTTTT.